This entry features one T cell receptor (beta chain) sequence. Its target is not known. Isolation of CD4+ naive, central memory, regulatory and stem cell-like memory cells was achieved by sorting via CD45RO/CCR7/CD25/CD127/CD95/CD27. The data stem from a study of beta chain features in type 1 diabetes. Study outcomes and limitations: In all four CD4+ subsets, TCRB CDR3 length was significantly, moderately reduced in type 1 diabetes.

The entirety of the isolated RNA underwent reverse transcription, so expressed TCRB transcripts were sequenced. Using immunoSEQ multiplex PCR, the repertoire was profiled, and TCRdb retains in-frame clones only, with some absent. The data show 150,000 to 200,000 clones, 50% to 70% seen once. From germline, CDR1 is GTSNPN and CDR2 SVGIG (reference sequence). V trimming: 2 bases; J trimming: 2 bases; junction bases outside the gene matches: 8. CDR3 length: 15 amino acids. Sequencing was performed on naive CD4+ T cells from blood. The chain uses TRBV30 and TRBJ2-5; 7 bases are shared with TRBD1. The receptor's source is a man aged 30 to 39 with type 1 diabetes. CDR3 sequence: CAWSPTGWYQETQYF. For the CDR3, the DNA is TGTGCCTGGAGTCCGACAGGGTGGTATCAAGAGACCCAGTACTTC.